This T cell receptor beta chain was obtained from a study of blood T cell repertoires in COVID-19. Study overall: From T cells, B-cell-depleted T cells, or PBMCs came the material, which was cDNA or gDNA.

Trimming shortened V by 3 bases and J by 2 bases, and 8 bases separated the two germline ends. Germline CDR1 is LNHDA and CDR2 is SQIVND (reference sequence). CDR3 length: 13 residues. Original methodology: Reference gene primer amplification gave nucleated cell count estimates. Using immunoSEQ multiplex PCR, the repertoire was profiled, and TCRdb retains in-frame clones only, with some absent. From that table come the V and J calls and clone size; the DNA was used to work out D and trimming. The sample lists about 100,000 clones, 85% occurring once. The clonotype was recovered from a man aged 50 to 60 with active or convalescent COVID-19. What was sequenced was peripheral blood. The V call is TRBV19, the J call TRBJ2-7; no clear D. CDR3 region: CASSMRGAYEQYF. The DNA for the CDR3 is TGTGCCAGTAGTATGAGAGGAGCCTACGAGCAGTACTTC.